This T cell receptor beta chain was found in a study of graft-versus-host responses after intestinal transplantation. Looking at the study overall: Recipients uniformly received anti-thymocyte globulin induction, followed by tacrolimus and steroids for approximately 3 years.

Findings and limits, study-wide: Detected in recipient marrow were GvH clones, some of which were first observed in ileum or blood.

Comments on this clone: The target antigen is unknown.

V shed 8 bases, J shed 6 bases, and the junction held 9 bases outside the gene matches. This CDR3 has 13 amino acids. Germline loops: CDR1 MGHRA, CDR2 YSYEKL. The data were produced by immunoSEQ multiplex PCR, yet TCRdb's version contains in-frame clones alone and is incomplete. The sample lists 65,000 to 90,000 clones, just under 95% occurring once. V and J are TRBV4-1 and TRBJ2-7, with 8 bases matching TRBD1. The receptor was isolated from a human donor who was the organ donor for an intestinal transplant. The material sequenced was unstimulated CD8+ T cells sorted from spleen or lymph node cells, taken before transplant. CDR3 in DNA: TGCGCCAGCGGGGCAGGGGGCGAAGGCGAGCAGTACTTC. Its translation: CASGAGGEGEQYF.